Described below is a single T cell receptor (beta chain) sequence and its context. Its antigen is not known. CDR3 length: 16 residues. Trimming removed 1 base from V and 9 bases from J; junction bases left unmatched: 7. The germline CDR1 and CDR2 sequences are SGHVS and FNYEAQ. This sample is drawn from a study of vaccination and CD4 T cells after COVID-19. Turning to the study itself: Nine convalescent patients had mild and one had severe PCR-confirmed SARS-CoV-2 disease. Stimulation used overlapping spike peptides from SARS-CoV-2, HCoV-NL63, HCoV-OC43 and HCoV-229E.

The treatment here: approximately nine-day PBMC culture with coronavirus spike peptide pools or control peptides (ViraFEST assay). An Oncomine TCR Beta short-read assay was used to sequence the DNA from cultured CD4+ T cells. Genomic DNA was isolated from CD4+ T cells that had been cultured. TCRdb re-analysed the PCR reads in MiXCR, keeping a single row per CDR3 protein. This sample has some 16,000 distinct CDR3 sequences, with 50% to 65% found just once. The chain couples TRBV7-6 to TRBJ1-6; 9 bases agree with TRBD1. The clonotype comes from a human donor who had recovered from COVID-19. Sequencing was performed on CD4+ T cells from blood, cultured in vitro. CDR3 sequence: CASSLDRTGDGSPLHF. CDR3 in DNA: TGTGCCAGCAGCTTAGATAGGACAGGGGATGGTTCACCCCTCCACTTT.